This TCR beta chain stems from a study of blood T cell repertoires in COVID-19. The CDR3 runs to 17 residues. V was clipped by 5 bases and J by 5 bases; unmatched bases: 9. Looked up from germline, CDR1 is MNHNY and CDR2 is SVGAGI (reference sequence). The repertoire was sequenced with immunoSEQ multiplex PCR; TCRdb's copy has only in-frame clones and lacks some. This repertoire shows some 87,000 clones, 81% found once; its top ten account for 10% to 15%. Sequencing used peripheral blood. The chain recombines TRBV6-6 with TRBJ1-6; 10 bases are shared with TRBD1. The TCR sequence derives from a human donor in a cohort sampled during active COVID-19. The CDR3, as DNA: TGTGCCAGCAGTCGCGCGGGGGACAGGGGCAATAATTCACCCCTCCACTTT. It encodes CASSRAGDRGNNSPLHF.